Shown below are 15 T cell receptor beta chains from a single sample sequenced in a study of T cell clonality in common variable immunodeficiency. Their antigens are not known. Data came from immunoSEQ multiplex PCR; TCRdb stores just in-frame clones and leaves some out. Altogether approximately 35,000 clones were found in the sample, and no singletons occur. The study, taken as a whole, reports: Fewer deletions and N-nucleotide insertions were reportedly seen in common variable immunodeficiency TCR beta sequences.

Sequencing was performed on peripheral blood mononuclear cells. The receptors derive from a human donor with common variable immunodeficiency.

Of note for this clone: The CDR3 end lies 3 residues beyond the end of the read and is filled in from the germline J gene. The gene calls are TRBV5-6 and TRBJ2-7, with D possibly TRBD2 on 6 matching bases. The CDR3 contains 13 residues. The germline V and J ends were trimmed by 2 bases and 5 bases, with 11 bases remaining between them. Germline assignment: CDR1 SGHDT and CDR2 YYEEEE. The CDR3 protein is CASSFGGIHEQYF. The CDR3 DNA, read in part, is TGTGCCAGCAGCTTCGGGGGAATCCACGAG.

This clone was seen a few times. The CDR3 protein is CASSVGQGSFEQYF. The CDR3 DNA, read in part, is TGTGCCAGCAGTGTAGGACAGGGGAGCTTCGAG. V gene TRBV2 combines with J gene TRBJ2-7; 9 bases are a match to TRBD1. The read stops 3 residues short of the end of the CDR3; the missing end is completed from the germline J gene. There are 14 residues in the CDR3. Germline V gene data show CDR1 as SNHLY and CDR2 as FYNNEI. With 4 bases clipped from V and 6 bases from J, the junction kept 7 bases outside the gene matches.

Note on this clone: The read gets to within 3 residues of the CDR3 end, and the germline J gene fills in the rest. The V and J genes are TRBV7-6 and TRBJ2-5, with a weak D call TRBD2 (5 bases). CDR3 length equals 13 residues. From germline, CDR1 is SGHVS and CDR2 FNYEAQ. Trimming removed 4 bases at V and 5 bases at J, with 11 bases between. The CDR3 sequence: CASSSVSGETQYF. The DNA read from the CDR3 is TGTGCCAGCAGCTCGGTGTCGGGGGAGACC.

This clone was seen a few times. The read ends 3 residues early relative to the CDR3; the germline J gene fills the gap. The chain links TRBV11-1 to TRBJ2-4; D not certain. The CDR3 contains 11 residues. Germline CDR1 SGHAT, CDR2 FQDESV (reference sequence). The DNA read from the CDR3 is TGTGCCAGCAGCTTAGAGACAATT. Translated: CASSLETI. Given in full, the CDR3 is CASSLETIQYF.

This clone was seen more than once but under ten times. The read gets to within 3 residues of the CDR3 end, and the germline J gene fills in the rest. This chain joins TRBV18 and TRBJ2-3; TRBD2 matches 10 bases. This CDR3 comprises 16 residues. Trimming cost V 0 bases and J 4 bases; bases outside gene matches: 4. CDR1 KGHSH and CDR2 LQKENI come from the germline V gene. The sequenced CDR3 bases are TGTGCCAGCTCACCACCGAGCGGGAGGGCTTCAGATACG. This codes for CASSPPSGRASDT. The CDR3 as a whole reads CASSPPSGRASDTQYF.

This clone has at least ten counts. The CDR3 end is not reached by the read, which stops 3 residues before it; the germline J gene fills it in. The chain carries TRBV30 and TRBJ2-7; 7 bases map to TRBD1. The length of the CDR3 is 15 residues. The germline CDR1 and CDR2 sequences are GTSNPN and SVGIG (reference sequence). Trimming cost V 3 bases and J 0 bases; bases outside gene matches: 8. The DNA read from the CDR3 is TGTGCCTGGAGGCGCCGGGACAGACCCTCCTACGAG. Its protein product is CAWRRRDRPSYE. The whole CDR3 sequence is CAWRRRDRPSYEQYF.

About this clone: The CDR3 extends 3 residues past the end of the read, so its final part is completed from the germline J gene. The chain combines TRBV11-2 with TRBJ1-6; 10 bases match TRBD1. The CDR3 is made up of 12 amino acids. Germline V gene sequence: CDR1 SGHAT, CDR2 FQNNGV. The CDR3 here is CASSAGQGALHF. The DNA read from the CDR3 is TGTGCCAGCAGCGCAGGACAGGGGGCC.

This clone was counted only a few times. The read gets to within 3 residues of the CDR3 end, and the germline J gene fills in the rest. The chain combines TRBV11-3 with TRBJ2-1, with 7 bases that match TRBD2. The germline V gene has CDR1 SGHNT and CDR2 YENEEA. This CDR3 contains 14 residues. The V segment lost 1 base and the J segment 5 bases; nucleotides outside the gene matches: 2. The DNA read from the CDR3 is TGTGCCAGCAGCTTAGTAAGCGGGAACAATGAG. Its protein is CASSLVSGNNE. From start to end, the CDR3 is CASSLVSGNNEQFF.

This clone is labeled medium-sized (0.01 to 0.1%). The CDR3 goes on 3 residues after the read ends, and that part is filled in from the germline J gene. The chain is built from TRBV20-1 and TRBJ2-3; TRBD1 matches at 8 bases. Looked up from germline, CDR1 is DFQATT and CDR2 is SNEGSKA (reference sequence). V shed 6 bases and J 2 bases; nucleotides not matched to a gene: 7. This CDR3 region has 14 residues. This CDR3 is CSADPGQVTDTQYF. The CDR3 DNA, read in part, is TGCAGTGCCGATCCGGGACAGGTCACAGATACG.

This clone was picked up many times. The read comes to an end 3 residues before the CDR3 does, leaving the germline J gene to fill in the end. This chain links TRBV3-1 (or the pseudogene TRBV3-2) with TRBJ1-1; 10 nucleotides align to TRBD1. The CDR3 is 17 residues long. CDR1 and CDR2 from the germline V gene are LGHDT and YNNKEL (reference sequence). Trimming cost V 4 bases and J 2 bases; bases outside gene matches: 10. CDR3: CASSPRQGASLNTEAFF. CDR3 DNA, as far as it was read: TGTGCCAGCAGCCCGAGACAGGGGGCTTCCCTTAACACTGAA.

The CDR3 sequence: CASSPAGVTYNEQFF. The CDR3 bases that were read are TGTGCCAGCAGCCCAGCGGGAGTAACCTACAATGAG. The rearrangement links TRBV7-2 to TRBJ2-1; 8 nucleotides align to TRBD2. The missing CDR3 end, 3 residues past where the read stops, is filled in from the germline J gene. The CDR3 totals 15 residues. The junction had 5 bases not matched to a gene; V was cut back by 5 bases and J by 2 bases. From germline, CDR1 is SGHTA and CDR2 FQGNSA.

By sample fraction, this clone is medium-sized. The read ends 3 residues shy of where the CDR3 ends; the end is completed using the germline J gene. V and J are TRBV28 and TRBJ1-1; weak D call: TRBD1 (5 bases). This CDR3 comprises 14 residues. Germline-derived CDR1 and CDR2 are MDHEN and SYDVKM. CDR3 DNA, as far as it was read: TGTGCCAGCAGTTTGCCCCTTTACAGGTCGGCT. It is translated as CASSLPLYRSA. The CDR3 in its entirety is CASSLPLYRSAAFF.

In its sample, this clone was seen a few times. The read ends 3 residues before the CDR3 terminus; that terminus is restored from the germline J gene. The rearrangement links TRBV7-8 to TRBJ2-1, with D possibly matching TRBD2 (5 bases). Per germline, CDR1 SGHVS and CDR2 FQNEAQ. CDR3 length: 13 residues. V was shortened by 3 bases and J by 4 bases, with 7 bases between the two germline ends. CDR3 amino acids: CASSFGLYNEQFF. CDR3 DNA (partial): TGTGCCAGCAGCTTCGGACTGTACAATGAG.

This clone was observed at least ten times. Sequencing ends 3 residues short of the CDR3 end; the germline J gene provides the rest. This sequence joins TRBV19 and TRBJ1-5, with a weak D call TRBD1 (5 bases). V dropped 1 base and J dropped 7 bases, with 11 bases sitting between them. Germline V lookup: CDR1 LNHDA, CDR2 SQIVND (reference sequence). The CDR3 consists of 14 residues. CDR3: CASSIVQGYQPQHF. The sequenced CDR3 bases are TGTGCCAGTAGTATAGTTCAGGGATACCAGCCC.

The sample holds many counts of this clone. The read stops 3 residues short of the end of the CDR3; the missing end is completed from the germline J gene. The rearrangement uses TRBV20-1 and TRBJ2-1, with D possibly being TRBD2 (7 bases). V was pared by 7 bases and J by 9 bases, with 16 bases between. Germline CDR1 DFQATT, CDR2 SNEGSKA (reference sequence). This CDR3 is built from 12 residues. The CDR3 bases that were read are TGCAGTGTACAGGGAGGGGCCACTGAG. The encoded protein is CSVQGGATE. From start to end, the CDR3 is CSVQGGATEQFF.